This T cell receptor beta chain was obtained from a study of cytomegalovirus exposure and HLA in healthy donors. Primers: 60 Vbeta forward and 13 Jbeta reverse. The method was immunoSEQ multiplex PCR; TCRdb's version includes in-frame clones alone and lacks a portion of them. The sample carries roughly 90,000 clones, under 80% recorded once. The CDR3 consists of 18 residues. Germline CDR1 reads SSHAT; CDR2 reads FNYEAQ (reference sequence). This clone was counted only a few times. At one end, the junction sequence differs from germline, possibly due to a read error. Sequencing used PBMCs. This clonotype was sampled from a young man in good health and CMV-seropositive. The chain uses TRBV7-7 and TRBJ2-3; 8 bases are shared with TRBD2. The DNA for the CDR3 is TGTGCTAGCAGGCCGTTGGGCAAAGCGGGGGATCTCACAGATACGCAGTATTTT. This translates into CASRPLGKAGDLTDTQYF.